The 29 T cell receptor beta chains below come from one sample, sequenced in a study of T cells in Graves' hyperthyroidism and ophthalmopathy. Regions amplified from RNA transcripts were the TCR beta CDR3 regions. Researchers ran a first-round RT-PCR on the TCR CDR3 using the HTBI primer set. TCRdb used MiXCR to reprocess the multiplex PCR reads, holding one entry per CDR3 protein. The sample lists approximately 300,000 distinct CDR3 sequences, about 18% occurring once. The material sequenced was blood. The source is a woman in her sixties or seventies with Graves' ophthalmopathy.

Many counts were recorded for this clonotype. The V call is TRBV7-9, the J call TRBJ1-5; tentative D call: TRBD1 (6 bases). CDR1 SEHNR and CDR2 FQNEAQ come from the germline V gene (reference sequence). The CDR3 extends over 13 amino acids. The V end was cut by 5 bases, the J end by 4 bases, with 9 bases between. CDR3 nucleotide sequence: TGTGCCAGCAGCCCACAGGGTAATCAGCCCCAGCATTTT. Residues: CASSPQGNQPQHF.

The J gene is TRBJ2-1, the V gene TRBV2; a weak D match, TRBD1 (5 bases). The length of the CDR3 is 12 residues. V was pared by 3 bases and J by 7 bases, with 7 bases between. Per germline, CDR1 SNHLY and CDR2 FYNNEI. The CDR3 nucleotides are TGTGCCAGCAGTGAGGCAGGGAATGAGCAGTTCTTC. It codes for CASSEAGNEQFF.

The count of this clonotype is one. This rearrangement joins TRBV29-1 to TRBJ2-3; D gene ambiguous. The CDR3 loop spans 12 amino acids. The germline CDR1 and CDR2 sequences are SQVTM and ANQGSEA. Between the trimmed V and J ends, which lost 4 bases and 4 bases, there was a span of 9 bases. This chain's CDR3 is CSVGRSSDTQYF. As DNA, the CDR3 is TGCAGCGTTGGGCGGAGCTCAGATACGCAGTATTTT.

This clonotype was found many times. The V and J genes are TRBV5-1 and TRBJ1-1; no definite D call. V lost 0 bases, J lost 1 base, and 7 bases lay in between. The CDR3 contains 14 residues. The germline gives CDR1 SGHRS, CDR2 YFSETQ. CDR3 sequence: CASSLGATNTEAFF. DNA for the CDR3: TGCGCCAGCAGCTTGGGGGCAACGAACACTGAAGCTTTCTTT.

In this sample, this clonotype turned up many times. The V and J genes are TRBV7-9 and TRBJ2-7; 12 positions match TRBD2. V lost 4 bases and J lost 7; bases outside the gene matches: 17. This CDR3 region has 18 residues. The germline V gene has CDR1 SEHNR and CDR2 FQNEAQ (reference sequence). CDR3: CASSSRTGLAGKTGEQYF. DNA for the CDR3: TGTGCCAGCAGCTCTCGGACAGGACTAGCGGGGAAAACCGGTGAGCAGTACTTC.

This clonotype was detected ten times or more. The chain recombines TRBV7-8 with TRBJ2-7, with TRBD1 matching over 9 bases. Germline CDR1 SGHVS, CDR2 FQNEAQ. V trimming: 4 bases; J trimming: 4 bases; junction bases outside the gene matches: 11. This CDR3 has 16 residues. The CDR3 coding sequence is TGTGCCAGCAGCTACCCACGGGACAGGGAGGATTACGAGCAGTACTTC. Translation: CASSYPRDREDYEQYF.

This clonotype was counted a few times. The chain uses TRBV6-2 or TRBV6-3 and TRBJ1-1, with 7 bases fitting TRBD1. The CDR3 covers 14 residues. Per the germline V gene, CDR1 is MNHEY and CDR2 is SVGEGT. V lost 2 bases to trimming and J lost 6 bases; unmatched junction nucleotides: 6. CDR3 sequence reads: CASSYTNTGAEAFF. CDR3 nucleotide sequence: TGTGCCAGCAGTTACACTAATACAGGGGCTGAAGCTTTCTTT.

This clonotype was detected only a few times. This rearrangement joins TRBV7-2 to TRBJ1-2, with D tentatively TRBD1 (6 bases). Germline CDR1 and CDR2: SGHTA and FQGNSA. Trimming cost V 5 bases and J 2 bases, with 12 bases left between them. The CDR3 is 14 residues long. The CDR3: CASSRYTGNYGYTF. The CDR3 DNA reads as TGTGCCAGCAGCCGTTACACAGGGAACTATGGCTACACCTTC.

This clonotype was seen repeatedly, ten times or more. This CDR3 is CASSLPRTEAFF. CDR3 bases: TGTGCCAGCAGCTTACCCAGGACTGAAGCTTTCTTT. V is TRBV7-9 and J is TRBJ1-1, with D unresolved. V lost 2 bases, J lost 5 bases, and 6 bases lay in between. Germline V gene data show CDR1 as SEHNR and CDR2 as FQNEAQ (reference sequence). The CDR3 loop spans 12 amino acids.

The V gene is TRBV20-1, the J gene TRBJ2-7, with a possible D match to TRBD1 (5 bases). The CDR3 runs 12 residues. CDR1 DFQATT and CDR2 SNEGSKA come from the germline V gene (reference sequence). Deletions cut 3 bases from V and 4 bases from J, with 10 bases between. This chain's CDR3 is CSARSRVYEQYF. CDR3 bases: TGCAGTGCTAGGTCCAGGGTATACGAGCAGTACTTC.

This clonotype occurred many times. V and J are TRBV7-2 and TRBJ2-7; 9 bases are shared with TRBD2. Germline values: CDR1 SGHTA, CDR2 FQGNSA. CDR3 length: 15 amino acids. With V trimmed by 3 bases and J by 3 bases, 6 bases remained unmatched. The CDR3 reads CASSFTSGSFYEQYF. Written as DNA, the CDR3 is TGTGCCAGCAGCTTCACTAGCGGGTCTTTCTACGAGCAGTACTTC.

This clonotype occurred many times. The rearrangement joins TRBV30 to TRBJ2-7; 8 bases line up with TRBD1. This CDR3 contains 12 residues. Germline CDR1 GTSNPN, CDR2 SVGIG (reference sequence). Trimming cost V 7 bases and J 2 bases; bases outside gene matches: 4. The CDR3 nucleotides are TGTGCCTTCGACAGGGGCACCTACGAGCAGTACTTC. It yields the protein CAFDRGTYEQYF.

This clonotype was picked up a small number of times. The V gene is TRBV6-1, the J gene TRBJ2-7; D might be TRBD2 (6 bases). In germline, CDR1 is MNHNS, CDR2 SASEGT. This CDR3 has 14 residues. V was cut by 10 bases and J by 0 bases, with 16 bases left in between. CDR3 nucleotide sequence: TGTGCCACCAACTTAGGAGGGGACTCCTACGAGCAGTACTTC. Its protein product is CATNLGGDSYEQYF.

As for this clonotype: A much larger clone lies one base from this, so it may be a read error. This chain joins TRBV3-1 and TRBJ2-3, with D possibly TRBD1 on 5 matching bases. Germline-derived CDR1 and CDR2 are LGHDT and YNNKEL (reference sequence). This CDR3 region has 13 residues. CDR3 region: CVSSLQGGDTQYF. In nucleotides, the CDR3 is TGTGTCAGCAGCCTCCAGGGCGGAGATACGCAGTATTTT.

This clonotype was recorded many times. This chain joins TRBV20-1 and TRBJ1-2; possible D gene TRBD1, 5 bases. This CDR3 has 14 residues. Germline lookup yields CDR1 DFQATT and CDR2 SNEGSKA (reference sequence). Between the trimmed V and J ends, which lost 1 base and 3 bases, there was a span of 12 bases. The DNA for the CDR3 is TGCAGTGCTAGAGGGACAAGGTGGGACTATGGCTACACCTTC. It encodes CSARGTRWDYGYTF.

This clonotype showed up just a few times. This sequence joins TRBV18 and TRBJ2-1; D may match TRBD1 or TRBD2 (5 bases each). V was pared by 3 bases and J by 7 bases, with 13 bases between. The CDR3 is 14 residues long. CDR1 is KGHSH and CDR2 is LQKENI in the germline V gene. The CDR3 nucleotides are TGTGCCAGCTCACCCGAATCCTGGGGGAATGAGCAGTTCTTC. It yields the protein CASSPESWGNEQFF.

This clonotype appeared a single time. The germline gene is not matched at one end of the junction; a read error may be the cause. The chain couples TRBV19 to TRBJ2-1, with a tentative D call TRBD2 (5 bases). Germline-derived CDR1 and CDR2 are LNHDA and SQIVND (reference sequence). The CDR3 runs 16 residues. The CDR3: CASSILHSREYNERFF. CDR3 nucleotide sequence: TGTGCCAGTAGTATCTTACATTCGAGGGAATACAATGAGCGGTTCTTC.

The chain recombines TRBV7-2 with TRBJ2-6; D may be TRBD2 (7 bases). This CDR3 has 18 amino acids. V lost 5 bases and J lost 4, with 21 bases in between. The germline V gene encodes CDR1 SGHTA and CDR2 FQGNSA. For the CDR3, the DNA is TGTGCCAGCAGCCAAGATCTTCTTGGGGGGGCAGGGGCCAACGTCCTGACTTTC. Amino acids: CASSQDLLGGAGANVLTF.

The rearrangement links TRBV6-1 to TRBJ2-1; the match to TRBD2 covers 9 bases. In germline, CDR1 is MNHNS, CDR2 SASEGT. The CDR3 totals 17 residues. V lost 6 bases and J lost 2; bases outside the gene matches: 11. The CDR3 region is CASRTTGTSSTYNEQFF. Written as DNA, the CDR3 is TGTGCCAGCAGAACTACCGGGACTAGCTCAACCTACAATGAGCAGTTCTTC.

This CDR3 reads CASSLRLAGGIQETQYF. CDR3 bases: TGTGCCAGCAGCCTCCGACTAGCGGGAGGCATCCAAGAGACCCAGTACTTC. The V call is TRBV7-2, the J call TRBJ2-5; TRBD2 matches at 13 bases. J gave up 1 base and V 5 bases, and 7 bases lay outside the gene matches. Germline values: CDR1 SGHTA, CDR2 FQGNSA. This CDR3 region has 17 residues.

The genes are TRBV6-1 and TRBJ2-5, with TRBD2 identical over 7 bases. This CDR3 comprises 13 residues. Germline assignment: CDR1 MNHNS and CDR2 SASEGT. V lost 8 bases, J lost 2 bases, and 5 bases stayed unmatched. The CDR3 sequence is CASGLADQETQYF. The CDR3 DNA follows: TGTGCCAGCGGCCTAGCGGATCAAGAGACCCAGTACTTC.

In its sample, this clonotype was seen many times. The V gene is TRBV7-8, the J gene TRBJ2-7, with 10 bases matching TRBD1. The V segment lost 1 base and the J segment 7 bases; nucleotides outside the gene matches: 25. CDR1 is SGHVS and CDR2 is FQNEAQ in the germline V gene. This CDR3 has 21 amino acids. The CDR3 DNA is TGTGCCAGCAGCTTAGTAGGGTACGGCGTCGGGACAGGGGTCCCAACGCGAGAGCAGTACTTC. Protein: CASSLVGYGVGTGVPTREQYF. The full variable domain, rest sourced from reference TRBV7-8 and TRBJ2-7, is GAGVSQSPRYKVAKRGQDVALRCDPISGHVSLFWYQQALGQGPEFLTYFQNEAQLDKSGLPSDRFFAERPEGSVSTLKIQRTQQEDSAVYLCASSLVGYGVGTGVPTREQYFGPGTRLTVT.

The rearrangement links TRBV20-1 to TRBJ2-2; 10 bases are a match to TRBD1. The CDR3 contains 12 residues. Germline V gene data show CDR1 as DFQATT and CDR2 as SNEGSKA (reference sequence). Trimming cost V 4 bases and J 14 bases; bases outside gene matches: 7. The CDR3 is CSATRDRGSLFF. The CDR3 DNA sequence: TGCAGTGCTACAAGGGACAGGGGTTCTCTGTTTTTT.

This clonotype was observed many times. The J gene is TRBJ2-5, the V gene TRBV27; D perhaps matches TRBD1 (5 bases). This CDR3 region has 13 residues. The ends were cut back, 5 bases at V and 5 bases at J, with 12 bases in the middle. Looked up from germline, CDR1 is MNHEY and CDR2 is SMNVEV (reference sequence). The CDR3 nucleotides read TGTGCCAGCAGTCCCAGGGTTCGGGAGACCCAGTACTTC. It is translated as CASSPRVRETQYF.

This clonotype was counted at least ten times. The chain employs TRBV12-3 or TRBV12-4 and TRBJ1-5, with D possibly TRBD1 on 6 matching bases. The CDR3 is made up of 14 amino acids. Trimming left V 8 bases short and J 9 bases short, with 20 bases between. CDR3 in amino acids: CASGHYSGARPQHF. The CDR3 bases are TGTGCCAGCGGTCACTACTCAGGGGCAAGGCCCCAGCATTTT.

As for this clonotype: This clone may be a read error of a much larger clone one base away. The chain combines TRBV20-1 with TRBJ1-1; D is possibly TRBD1 (5 bases). The CDR3 is 14 amino acids. Per the germline V gene, CDR1 is DFQATT and CDR2 is SNEGSKA (reference sequence). CDR3 sequence reads: CSASQGVMNAEAFF. CDR3 coding DNA: TGCAGTGCTAGTCAGGGAGTAATGAACGCTGAAGCTTTCTTT.

The rearrangement uses TRBV6-9 and TRBJ2-2; TRBD1 is a possible D gene (5 bases). Germline CDR1 MNHGY, CDR2 SVAAGI. Trimming removed 1 base at V and 3 bases at J, with 9 bases between. This CDR3 region has 15 residues. The CDR3, as DNA: TGTGCCAGCAGTTATTTCAGGGATGACACCGGGGAGCTGTTTTTT. Encoded protein: CASSYFRDDTGELFF.

There are many counts of this clonotype. In DNA, the CDR3 is TGTGCCAGCAGCTCCCCGGGACTTAGGTCGGATGAGCAGTTCTTC. It codes for CASSSPGLRSDEQFF. This chain uses TRBV7-9 with TRBJ2-1; possibly TRBD2 for D (6 bases). Germline V gives CDR1 SEHNR, CDR2 FQNEAQ (reference sequence). The germline V and J ends were trimmed by 4 bases and 8 bases, with 18 bases remaining between them. This CDR3 is 15 amino acids long.

The J gene is TRBJ1-1, the V gene TRBV18; the D is unclear. Germline loops: CDR1 KGHSH, CDR2 LQKENI. CDR3 length: 16 amino acids. The germline V and J ends were trimmed by 4 bases and 1 base, with 16 bases remaining between them. The CDR3 DNA follows: TGTGCCAGCTCACTCGGAGGCCAGGTTAAGAACACTGAAGCTTTCTTT. This sequence encodes CASSLGGQVKNTEAFF. Together with reference TRBV18 and TRBJ1-1, the CDR3 gives the full variable domain: NAGVMQNPRHLVRRRGQEARLRCSPMKGHSHVYWYRQLPEEGLKFMVYLQKENIIDESGMPKERFSAEFPKEGPSILRIQQVVRGDSAAYFCASSLGGQVKNTEAFFGQGTRLTVV.